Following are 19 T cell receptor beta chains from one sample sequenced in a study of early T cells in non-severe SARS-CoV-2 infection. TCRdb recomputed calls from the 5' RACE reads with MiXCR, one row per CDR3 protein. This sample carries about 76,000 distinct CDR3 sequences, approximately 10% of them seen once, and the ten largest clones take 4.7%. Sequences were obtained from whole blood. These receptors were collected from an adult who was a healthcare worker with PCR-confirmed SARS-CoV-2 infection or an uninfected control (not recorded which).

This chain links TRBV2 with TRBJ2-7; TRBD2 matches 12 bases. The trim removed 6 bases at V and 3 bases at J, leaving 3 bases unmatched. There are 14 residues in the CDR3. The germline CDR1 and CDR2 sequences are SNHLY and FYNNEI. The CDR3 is CASRLAGGIYEQYF. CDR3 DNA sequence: TGTGCCAGCAGACTAGCGGGGGGAATCTACGAGCAGTACTTC.

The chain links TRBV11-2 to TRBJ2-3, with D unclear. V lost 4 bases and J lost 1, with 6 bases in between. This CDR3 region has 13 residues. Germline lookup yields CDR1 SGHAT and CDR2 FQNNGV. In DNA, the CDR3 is TGTGCCAGCAGCTCGGATCGCACAGATACGCAGTATTTT. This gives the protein CASSSDRTDTQYF.

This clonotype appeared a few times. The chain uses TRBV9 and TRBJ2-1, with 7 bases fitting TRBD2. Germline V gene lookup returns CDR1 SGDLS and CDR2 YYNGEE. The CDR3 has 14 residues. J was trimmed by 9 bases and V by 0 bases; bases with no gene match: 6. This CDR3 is CASSVAGTMGEQFF. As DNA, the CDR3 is TGTGCCAGCAGCGTAGCCGGGACTATGGGTGAGCAGTTCTTC.

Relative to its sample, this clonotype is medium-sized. CDR3 amino acids: CASGLPTGPGNTIYF. In nucleotides, the CDR3 is TGTGCTAGTGGTCTACCGACAGGGCCAGGAAACACCATATATTTT. This sequence joins TRBV12-5 and TRBJ1-3; TRBD1 agrees at 7 bases. CDR3 length equals 15 residues. The germline gives CDR1 LGHNT, CDR2 FRNRAP. J lost 4 bases, V lost 5 bases, and 8 bases had no gene match. Looking up the rest from reference TRBV12-5 and TRBJ1-3 gives the full variable domain: DARVTQTPRHKVTEMGQEVTMRCQPILGHNTVFWYRQTMMQGLELLAYFRNRAPLDDSGMPKDRFSAEMPDATLATLKIQPSEPRDSAVYFCASGLPTGPGNTIYFGEGSWLTVV.

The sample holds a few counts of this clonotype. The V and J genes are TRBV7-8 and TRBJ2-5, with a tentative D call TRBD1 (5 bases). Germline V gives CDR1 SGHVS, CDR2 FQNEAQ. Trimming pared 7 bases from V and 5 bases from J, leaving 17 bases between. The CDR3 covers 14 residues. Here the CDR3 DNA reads TGTGCCAGCACTAAAGGAAGGGGATCTGAGACCCAGTACTTC. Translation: CASTKGRGSETQYF. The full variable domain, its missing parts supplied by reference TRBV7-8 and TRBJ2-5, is GAGVSQSPRYKVAKRGQDVALRCDPISGHVSLFWYQQALGQGPEFLTYFQNEAQLDKSGLPSDRFFAERPEGSVSTLKIQRTQQEDSAVYLCASTKGRGSETQYFGPGTRLLVL.

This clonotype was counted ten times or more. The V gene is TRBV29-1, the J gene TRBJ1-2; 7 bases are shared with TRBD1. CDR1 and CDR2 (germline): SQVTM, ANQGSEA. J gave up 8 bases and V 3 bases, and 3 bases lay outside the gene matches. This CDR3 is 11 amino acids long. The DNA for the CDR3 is TGCAGCGTTGACAGGGGGGGCGGCTACACCTTC. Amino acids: CSVDRGGGYTF.

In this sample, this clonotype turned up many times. CDR3 residues: CASSTTAGNSPLHF. The CDR3 DNA is TGTGCCAGTAGTACCACAGCAGGGAATTCACCCCTCCACTTT. The chain joins TRBV19 to TRBJ1-6, with a possible D match to TRBD1 (5 bases). Germline V gene lookup returns CDR1 LNHDA and CDR2 SQIVND (reference sequence). The CDR3 consists of 14 residues. V gave up 4 bases and J gave up 7 bases, with 11 bases separating them.

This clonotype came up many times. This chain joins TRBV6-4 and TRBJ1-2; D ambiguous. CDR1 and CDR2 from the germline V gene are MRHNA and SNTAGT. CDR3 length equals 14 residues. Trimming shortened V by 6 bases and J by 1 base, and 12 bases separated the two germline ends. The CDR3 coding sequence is TGTGCCAGCAGCCCAGCATGGAGTAACTATGGCTACACCTTC. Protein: CASSPAWSNYGYTF.

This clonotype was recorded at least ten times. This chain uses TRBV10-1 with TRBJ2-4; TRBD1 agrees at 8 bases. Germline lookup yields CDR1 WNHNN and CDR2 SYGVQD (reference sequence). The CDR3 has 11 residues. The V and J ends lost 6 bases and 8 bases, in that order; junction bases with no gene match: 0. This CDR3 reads CASRDRDIQYF. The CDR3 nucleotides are TGCGCCAGCAGGGACAGGGACATTCAGTACTTC.

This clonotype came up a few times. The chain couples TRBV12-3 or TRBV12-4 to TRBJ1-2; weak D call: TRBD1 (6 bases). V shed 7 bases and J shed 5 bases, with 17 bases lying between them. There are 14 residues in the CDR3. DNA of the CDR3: TGTGCCAGCACGACCGTGGGCAGGGGATATGGCTACACCTTC. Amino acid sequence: CASTTVGRGYGYTF.

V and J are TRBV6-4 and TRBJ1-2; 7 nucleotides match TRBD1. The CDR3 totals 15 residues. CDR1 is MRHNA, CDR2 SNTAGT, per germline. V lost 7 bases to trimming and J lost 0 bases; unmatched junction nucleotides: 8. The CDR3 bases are TGTGCCAGCACAACCATCGGGACAGCTAACTATGGCTACACCTTC. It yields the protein CASTTIGTANYGYTF.

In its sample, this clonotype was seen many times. The CDR3 loop reads CASSGGNQETQYF. As DNA, the CDR3 is TGTGCCAGCAGTGGCGGGAACCAAGAGACCCAGTACTTC. The rearrangement joins TRBV12-3 or TRBV12-4 to TRBJ2-5, with D perhaps matching TRBD2 (6 bases). The CDR3 is made up of 13 amino acids. V was pared by 5 bases and J by 0 bases, with 7 bases between.

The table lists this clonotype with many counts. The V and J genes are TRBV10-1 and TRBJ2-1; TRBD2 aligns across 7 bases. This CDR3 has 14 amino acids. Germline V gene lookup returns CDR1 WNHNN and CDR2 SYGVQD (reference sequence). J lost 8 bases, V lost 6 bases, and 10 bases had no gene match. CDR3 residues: CASSRRGGVDEQFF. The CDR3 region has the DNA TGCGCCAGCAGCCGTAGGGGAGGGGTGGATGAGCAGTTCTTC.

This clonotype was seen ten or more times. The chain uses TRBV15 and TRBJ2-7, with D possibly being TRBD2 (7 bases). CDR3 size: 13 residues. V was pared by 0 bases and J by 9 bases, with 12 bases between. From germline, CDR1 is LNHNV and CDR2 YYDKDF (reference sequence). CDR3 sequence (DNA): TGTGCCACCAGCAGAGATCGGGGGGCCGGGCAGTACTTC. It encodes CATSRDRGAGQYF. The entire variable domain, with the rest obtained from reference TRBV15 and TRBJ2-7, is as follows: DAMVIQNPRYQVTQFGKPVTLSCSQTLNHNVMYWYQQKSSQAPKLLFHYYDKDFNNEADTPDNFQSRRPNTSFCFLDIRSPGLGDTAMYLCATSRDRGAGQYFGPGTRLTVT.

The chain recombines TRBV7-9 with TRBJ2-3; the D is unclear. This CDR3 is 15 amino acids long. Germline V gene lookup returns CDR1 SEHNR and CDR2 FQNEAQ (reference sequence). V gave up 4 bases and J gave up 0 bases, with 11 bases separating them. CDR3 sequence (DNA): TGTGCCAGCAGCTCCGGACCCCGCAGCACAGATACGCAGTATTTT. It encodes CASSSGPRSTDTQYF. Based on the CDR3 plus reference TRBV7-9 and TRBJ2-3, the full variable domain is DTGVSQNPRHKITKRGQNVTFRCDPISEHNRLYWYRQTLGQGPEFLTYFQNEAQLEKSRLLSDRFSAERPKGSFSTLEIQRTEQGDSAMYLCASSSGPRSTDTQYFGPGTRLTVL.

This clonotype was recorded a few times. The DNA for the CDR3 is TGCAGCGTTGAGGGAAAAGGGGGAGTGACAGATACGCAGTATTTT. It yields the protein CSVEGKGGVTDTQYF. The chain links TRBV29-1 to TRBJ2-3; TRBD1 might be the D (6 bases). CDR1 and CDR2 from the germline V gene are SQVTM and ANQGSEA. V was shortened by 3 bases and J by 3 bases, with 16 bases between the two germline ends. This CDR3 has 15 residues.

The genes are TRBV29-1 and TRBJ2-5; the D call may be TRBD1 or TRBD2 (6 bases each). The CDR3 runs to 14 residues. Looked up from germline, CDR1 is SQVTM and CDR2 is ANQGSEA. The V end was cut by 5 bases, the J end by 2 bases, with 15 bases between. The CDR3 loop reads CSVILAGTQETQYF. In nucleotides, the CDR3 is TGCAGCGTTATTCTGGCGGGGACACAAGAGACCCAGTACTTC.

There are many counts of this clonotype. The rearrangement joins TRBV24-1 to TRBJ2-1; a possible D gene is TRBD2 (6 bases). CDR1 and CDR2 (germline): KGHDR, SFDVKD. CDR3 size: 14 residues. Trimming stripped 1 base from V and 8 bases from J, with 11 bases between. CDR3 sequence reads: CATSDLWGGDEQFF. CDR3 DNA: TGTGCCACCAGTGATTTATGGGGAGGCGATGAGCAGTTCTTC.

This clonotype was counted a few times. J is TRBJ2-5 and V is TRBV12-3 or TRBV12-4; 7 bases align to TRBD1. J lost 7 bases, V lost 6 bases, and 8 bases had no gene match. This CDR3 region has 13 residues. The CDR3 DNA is TGTGCCAGCAGCTCCGGGACAGTGGGGACCCAGTACTTC. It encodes CASSSGTVGTQYF.